Shown below are 20 T cell receptor beta chains from a single sample sequenced in a study of tumor-infiltrating lymphocytes in primary liver carcinoma. The blood RNA (from unsorted whole blood) was obtained, and germline DNA was also extracted. TCR beta cDNA came from about 0.45 ug total RNA, primed with a constant-region primer. Slightly modified ARM-PCR, run as three nested multiplex PCR rounds, produced the TCR beta libraries. Both of the initial two PCR rounds ran for approximately 11 cycles and employed TRBV1-TRBV30 forward primers alongside a C-beta reverse primer. MiXCR, applied by TCRdb to the multiplex PCR reads, yields one record per CDR3 protein. The sample records about 320,000 distinct CDR3 sequences, 55% to 65% being singletons. Sequencing input: peripheral blood. These receptors were collected from a man aged 35 to 55 with primary liver carcinoma and hepatitis B virus infection.

As for this clonotype: This may stem from a read error, because a much larger clone lies one nucleotide away. The chain links TRBV7-8 to TRBJ1-2; D is possibly TRBD1 (6 bases). In germline, CDR1 is SGHVS, CDR2 FQNEAQ. This CDR3 is built from 13 residues. The CDR3 region is CASSADRNYGYSF. Written as DNA, the CDR3 is TGTGCCAGCAGCGCAGACAGGAACTATGGCTACAGCTTC.

This clonotype was observed at least ten times. The V gene is TRBV5-5, the J gene TRBJ2-1, with D possibly being TRBD1 (5 bases). Germline V gives CDR1 SGHKS, CDR2 YYEKEE (reference sequence). The CDR3 length is 13 residues. V was cut by 3 bases and J by 2 bases, with 6 bases left in between. The CDR3 sequence is CASSSDTYNEQFF. The CDR3 nucleotides read TGTGCCAGCAGCTCGGACACCTACAATGAGCAGTTCTTC.

As regards this clonotype: A much larger clone differs from this one at a single base, so this may be a read error. This rearrangement joins TRBV5-4 to TRBJ1-2, with a tentative D call TRBD1 (6 bases). This CDR3 is built from 12 residues. V gave up 4 bases and J gave up 6 bases, with 10 bases separating them. CDR1 is SGHNT, CDR2 YYREEE, per germline (reference sequence). The CDR3 DNA follows: TGTGCCAGCAGCCGGGACAACGATGGCTACACCTTC. It yields the protein CASSRDNDGYTF.

A note on this clonotype: With a much larger clone just one base away, this may be a read error. The chain is built from TRBV18 and TRBJ2-7, with 8 nucleotides matching TRBD1. The CDR3 covers 15 residues. In germline, CDR1 is KGHSH, CDR2 LQKENI. The CDR3 DNA is TGTGTCAGCTCACCCATTGGACAGGGCCAGGGCGAGCAGTACTTC. Translated, it gives CVSSPIGQGQGEQYF.

A word on this clonotype: Possible read error: a much larger clone is one base away. The chain carries TRBV4-3 and TRBJ1-2; unclear D gene. Per the germline V gene, CDR1 is LGHNA and CDR2 is YSLEER. V shed 0 bases and J shed 4 bases, with 12 bases lying between them. The CDR3 covers 15 residues. Written as DNA, the CDR3 is TGCGCCAGCAGCCAAGATTATAGAGCATGCTATGGCTACACCTTC. It yields the protein CASSQDYRACYGYTF.

As regards this clonotype: One end of the junction varies from germline; a read error may be responsible. The J gene is TRBJ1-4, the V gene TRBV4-2; TRBD1 matches at 9 bases. The germline gives CDR1 LGHNA, CDR2 YNFKEQ. The CDR3 totals 15 residues. CDR3 region: CASSPEGQGGERLFF. The CDR3 DNA is TGTGCCAGCAGCCCGGAGGGACAGGGTGGGGAAAGACTGTTTTTT.

Of note for this clonotype: This sequence may be a read error, since a much larger clone differs from it by one base. V is TRBV4-2 and J is TRBJ2-2; perhaps TRBD1 as D (5 bases). This CDR3 region has 19 residues. The germline V gene has CDR1 LGHNA and CDR2 YNFKEQ. V was trimmed by 0 bases and J by 4 bases, leaving 21 bases between them. DNA for the CDR3: TGTGCCAGCAGCCAAGAAGGGGTAGCAGCAGTACCGATCACCGGGGAGCTGTTTTTT. The encoded protein is CASSQEGVAAVPITGELFF.

As regards this clonotype: A read error may be the cause here, since a much bigger clone is one base away. The chain recombines TRBV6-5 with TRBJ1-5, with 7 bases fitting TRBD1. The germline V gene has CDR1 MNHEY and CDR2 SVGAGI. This CDR3 region has 15 residues. The CDR3 protein is CANSVQGGSNQPQHF. DNA of the CDR3: TGTGCCAACAGTGTCCAGGGGGGCAGCAATCAGCCCCAGCATTTT.

With regard to this clonotype: It is likely a read error, because the conserved phenylalanine at the end of the CDR3 is missing. The rearrangement joins TRBV6-1 to TRBJ2-3; TRBD2 is a possible D gene (6 bases). There are 14 residues in the CDR3. Trimming removed 1 base from V and 8 bases from J, with 13 bases in between. The germline CDR1 and CDR2 sequences are MNHNS and SASEGT. CDR3 in DNA: TGTGCCAGCAGTGAAGGACTAGGGCCAGGTACGCAGTATTAT. This translates into CASSEGLGPGTQYY.

Of note for this clonotype: This sequence may be a read error, since a much larger clone differs from it by one base. The gene calls are TRBV11-2 and TRBJ2-1; TRBD1 aligns across 8 bases. This CDR3 spans 15 amino acids. V lost 8 bases to trimming and J lost 4 bases; unmatched junction nucleotides: 10. Germline CDR1 reads SGHAT; CDR2 reads FQNNGV. In DNA form, the CDR3 reads TGTGCCAGCTACCCCCAGGGGGCCGCGTACAATGAGCAGTTCTTC. This sequence encodes CASYPQGAAYNEQFF.

The V and J genes are TRBV9 and TRBJ2-1, with 15 bases identical to TRBD2. CDR3 length: 16 residues. Germline CDR1 reads SGDLS; CDR2 reads YYNGEE. J gave up 10 bases and V 4 bases, and 9 bases lay outside the gene matches. The CDR3 protein is CASSPGLAGGAGEQFF. For the CDR3, the DNA is TGTGCCAGCAGCCCGGGACTAGCGGGAGGAGCAGGCGAGCAGTTCTTC.

This clonotype was observed a few times. A junction boundary mismatches the germline segment, possibly from a read error. The chain is built from TRBV10-3 and TRBJ2-7; no definite D call. Per germline, CDR1 ENHRY and CDR2 SYGVKD. The CDR3 covers 15 residues. The CDR3 DNA reads as TGTGCCATCGGTGAGTCTGGCAGAGAAGTCTACGAGCAGTACTTC. It yields the protein CAIGESGREVYEQYF.

The chain couples TRBV30 to TRBJ2-1; TRBD2 might be the D (5 bases). The germline gives CDR1 GTSNPN, CDR2 SVGIG (reference sequence). This CDR3 region has 17 residues. V lost 4 bases to trimming and J lost 0 bases, with 19 bases between them. CDR3 amino acids: CAWTRRGGFSSYNEQFF. Here the CDR3 DNA reads TGTGCCTGGACGAGGCGAGGCGGGTTTAGCTCCTACAATGAGCAGTTCTTC.

On this clonotype itself: With a much larger clone just one base away, this may be a read error. The chain employs TRBV6-5 and TRBJ2-4; no firm D call. V was pared by 2 bases and J by 7 bases, with 18 bases between. This CDR3 contains 16 residues. In germline, CDR1 is MNHEY, CDR2 SVGAGI. The chain's CDR3 is CASSYGSGQVANIQYF. The DNA of the CDR3 is TGTGCCAGCAGTTACGGTTCGGGTCAGGTGGCCAACATTCAGTACTTC.

The chain combines TRBV6-4 with TRBJ2-2; 10 nucleotides match TRBD2. From germline, CDR1 is MRHNA and CDR2 SNTAGT. CDR3 length equals 15 residues. The junction had 0 bases not matched to a gene; V was cut back by 2 bases and J by 3 bases. The CDR3 region has the DNA TGTGCCAGCAGTGACAGCGGGAGGGACACCGGGGAGCTGTTTTTT. Protein sequence: CASSDSGRDTGELFF.

Details on this clonotype: A much larger clone sits a single nucleotide away, making a read error possible. V and J are TRBV4-1 and TRBJ2-3; D uncertain. The CDR3 runs 14 residues. Germline CDR1 MGHRA, CDR2 YSYEKL. V gave up 3 bases and J gave up 5 bases, with 12 bases separating them. In DNA form, the CDR3 reads TGCGCCAGCAGCCACCGATGGCCCGGAGATACGCAGTATTTT. Translating it yields CASSHRWPGDTQYF.

The V gene is TRBV7-3, the J gene TRBJ2-7; perhaps D is TRBD1 or TRBD2 (6 bases each). CDR3 length equals 13 residues. Between the trimmed V and J ends, which lost 2 bases and 6 bases, there was a span of 11 bases. CDR1 SGHTA and CDR2 FQGTGA come from the germline V gene. As DNA, the CDR3 is TGTGCCAGCAGCTTAGGAGGGGGGACCGAGCAGTACTTC. Amino acids: CASSLGGGTEQYF.

The sample holds a few counts of this clonotype. The chain couples TRBV4-1 to TRBJ2-7, with 7 bases that match TRBD1. The CDR3 has 14 amino acids. V was pared by 0 bases and J by 6 bases, with 5 bases of the junction left unmatched. Germline loops: CDR1 MGHRA, CDR2 YSYEKL. The CDR3 sequence: CASSQEDRLSEQYF. For the CDR3, the DNA is TGCGCCAGCAGCCAAGAGGACAGGCTGTCCGAGCAGTACTTC.

This clonotype was seen ten or more times. The chain uses TRBV12-3 or TRBV12-4 and TRBJ1-2; 7 bases agree with TRBD1. The length of the CDR3 is 14 residues. V dropped 8 bases and J dropped 5; count of bases not matched to a gene: 11. CDR3 DNA: TGTGCCAGCGCGCGGGGGGACAGTCCATATGGCTACACCTTC. Protein product: CASARGDSPYGYTF.

This clonotype was seen repeatedly, ten times or more. The genes are TRBV10-3 and TRBJ1-5, with unresolved D. CDR1 and CDR2 from the germline V gene are ENHRY and SYGVKD. The CDR3 runs 14 residues. The V and J ends lost 0 bases and 3 bases respectively, with 6 bases between them. The CDR3: CAISESTHNQPQHF. CDR3 nucleotide sequence: TGTGCCATCAGTGAGTCCACTCACAATCAGCCCCAGCATTTT.